This entry features one T cell receptor beta chain sequence. Its antigen is not identified. V dropped 2 bases and J dropped 1; count of bases not matched to a gene: 4. Germline CDR1 and CDR2: MGHRA and YSYEKL. The CDR3 is 15 residues long. This entry is derived from a study of T cells in Graves' hyperthyroidism and ophthalmopathy. Study-level results: The model predicted ophthalmopathy a median around 6.5 months before onset. Within blood appeared most thyroid clonotypes that had expanded above 0.001.

Orbital computed tomography and thyroid ultrasound, together with serum TRAb and thyroxine and clinical symptoms, were used for diagnoses. Amplification of TCR beta CDR3 regions used RNA as the template. The study used the HTBI primer set for a first-round RT-PCR of the TCR CDR3. A single record per CDR3 protein comes from TCRdb applying MiXCR to the multiplex PCR reads. Of hundreds of thousands of distinct CDR3 sequences listed, roughly 15% were seen once; the top ten hold about 21%. This TCR came from a woman aged 55-75 years with Graves' ophthalmopathy. Sequenced input: blood. This chain joins TRBV4-1 and TRBJ2-5; TRBD1 matches at 7 bases. This CDR3 reads CASSQLGTVQETQYF. CDR3 DNA: TGCGCCAGCAGCCAATTGGGGACAGTCCAAGAGACCCAGTACTTC.